The 10 T cell receptor beta chains given below trace back to one sample, sequenced in a study of shared clonotypes between healthy human individuals. The protocol was immunoSEQ multiplex PCR, while the TCRdb copy is restricted to in-frame clones and leaves out a portion. The table has around 2,000,000 clones, just over 90% seen once. Terminally differentiated effector memory CD45RA+ cells were left out of the naive CD8 fraction, which was CD45RO-negative and positively selected for CCR7. Sequencing was performed on naive CD8+ T cells from PBMCs. The receptors were sampled from a man in his late teens or twenties in good health. Some clones in this sample may be carry-over from other donors' samples.

The chain couples TRBV11-3 to TRBJ2-1; D possibly corresponds to TRBD2 (6 bases). The V gene's germline CDR1 is SGHNT and CDR2 YENEEA. The V end lost 5 bases, the J end lost 8 bases, and 19 bases lay between the germline ends. The CDR3 runs to 15 residues. CDR3 amino acids: CASSPQSSASDEQFF. The CDR3 DNA is TGTGCCAGCAGCCCCCAATCTAGCGCTAGCGATGAGCAGTTCTTC.

The chain recombines TRBV11-2 with TRBJ2-2; D is perhaps TRBD1 or TRBD2 (6 bases each). This CDR3 contains 11 residues. V was pared by 5 bases and J by 9 bases, with 7 bases between. Germline CDR1 reads SGHAT; CDR2 reads FQNNGV. The DNA of the CDR3 is TGTGCCAGCAGCGGGGGGCGGGAGCTGTTTTTT. It translates to CASSGGRELFF.

The chain links TRBV28 to TRBJ2-7; possibly TRBD2 for D (5 bases). The CDR3 sequence is 16 residues long. Trimming pared 3 bases from V and 1 base from J, leaving 16 bases between. Germline V gives CDR1 MDHEN, CDR2 SYDVKM. This chain's CDR3 is CASSFQSGSGSYEQYF. The CDR3 nucleotides are TGTGCCAGCAGTTTTCAGTCGGGGAGCGGATCCTACGAGCAGTACTTC.

This clone has only one observation. This chain connects TRBV7-9 to TRBJ1-4, with a tentative D call TRBD1 (6 bases). The ends were cut back, 4 bases at V and 7 bases at J, with 10 bases in the middle. This CDR3 spans 13 amino acids. Per the germline V gene, CDR1 is SEHNR and CDR2 is FQNEAQ (reference sequence). CDR3 coding DNA: TGTGCCAGCAGCTCCTTGGACAGTGAAAAACTGTTTTTT. Translated, it gives CASSSLDSEKLFF. The full variable domain, its missing parts supplied by reference TRBV7-9 and TRBJ1-4, is DTGVSQNPRHKITKRGQNVTFRCDPISEHNRLYWYRQTLGQGPEFLTYFQNEAQLEKSRLLSDRFSAERPKGSFSTLEIQRTEQGDSAMYLCASSSLDSEKLFFGSGTQLSVL.

The chain uses TRBV5-5 and TRBJ2-5; 8 bases align to TRBD1. The junction had 5 bases not matched to a gene; V was cut back by 4 bases and J by 0 bases. The germline V gene encodes CDR1 SGHKS and CDR2 YYEKEE (reference sequence). This CDR3 comprises 15 residues. CDR3 nucleotide sequence: TGTGCCAGCAGCCCCCCGGGACAGGACCAAGAGACCCAGTACTTC. Protein product: CASSPPGQDQETQYF.

The V call is TRBV5-1, the J call TRBJ1-2, with D hard to call. Per germline, CDR1 SGHRS and CDR2 YFSETQ. CDR3 length: 15 amino acids. Trimming took off 0 bases at V and 7 bases at J, with 16 bases between the two ends. The CDR3 region has the DNA TGCGCCAGCAGCTTGGAGGCAGGCCGTAGTGGTGGCTACACCTTC. The encoded protein is CASSLEAGRSGGYTF.

J is TRBJ2-3 and V is TRBV6-1, with D unresolved. The CDR3 spans 15 residues. CDR1 MNHNS and CDR2 SASEGT come from the germline V gene. Trimming stripped 8 bases from V and 0 bases from J, with 15 bases between. CDR3: CASQSRRPSTDTQYF. The CDR3 DNA reads as TGTGCCAGCCAGTCGAGGCGGCCTAGCACAGATACGCAGTATTTT.

This chain uses TRBV6-1 with TRBJ2-1; maybe TRBD1 (6 bases). This CDR3 contains 15 residues. Trimming left V 5 bases short and J 4 bases short, with 15 bases between. Germline CDR1 reads MNHNS; CDR2 reads SASEGT. In nucleotides, the CDR3 is TGTGCCAGCAGTACGAGACAGGCGATATACAATGAGCAGTTCTTC. This gives the protein CASSTRQAIYNEQFF.

This clone occurred once. The chain uses TRBV29-1 and TRBJ2-1, with D unclear. Germline lookup yields CDR1 SQVTM and CDR2 ANQGSEA. The CDR3 is 12 amino acids. Trimming took 6 bases from V and 6 from J, leaving 12 bases between them. CDR3 nucleotides: TGCAGCGTCGCTCTAAGGGTCAATGAGCAGTTCTTC. Residues: CSVALRVNEQFF.

The chain links TRBV6-6 to TRBJ2-5; 9 bases are shared with TRBD2. V was pared by 6 bases and J by 1 base, with 9 bases of the junction left unmatched. Germline CDR1 reads MNHNY; CDR2 reads SVGAGI (reference sequence). This CDR3 is 16 amino acids long. The CDR3 is CASRLAGVGTQETQYF. In DNA, the CDR3 is TGTGCCAGCAGATTAGCGGGAGTAGGGACCCAAGAGACCCAGTACTTC.